The 6 T cell receptor beta chains below all came from one sample that was sequenced in a study of T cells in Graves' hyperthyroidism and ophthalmopathy (dated by TCRdb to the late 2010s). The library was made by multiplex PCR. The sequencing machine was an Illumina HiSeq 2000. Amplification of TCR beta CDR3 regions was carried out from RNA transcripts. For the first round of RT-PCR on the TCR CDR3, the HTBI primer set was used together with the Qiagen OneStep RT-PCR kit. The public reads were reanalyzed by TCRdb: fastp trimming at Q25, MiXCR alignment, in-frame beta chains only. A single entry per CDR3 protein holds the most common genes and DNA from its merged rows. In all, the sample holds fewer than 200,000 distinct CDR3 sequences, and 15% to 20% of those were seen once. The top ten clones comprise about 29% of the sample. Material: blood. These receptors were collected from a woman in her forties or fifties with Graves' hyperthyroidism.

This clonotype was seen repeatedly, ten times or more. The genes are TRBV7-2 and TRBJ2-1; D call uncertain. Trimming removed 6 bases at V and 12 bases at J, with 15 bases between. Germline CDR1 SGHTA, CDR2 FQGNSA. The length of the CDR3 is 12 residues. The chain's CDR3 is CASRPPLGWQFF. The CDR3 nucleotides read TGTGCCAGCAGACCCCCTTTGGGGTGGCAGTTCTTC. The whole variable domain, filled in from reference TRBV7-2 and TRBJ2-1, reads GAGVSQSPSNKVTEKGKDVELRCDPISGHTALYWYRQSLGQGLEFLIYFQGNSAPDKSGLPSDRFSAERTGGSVSTLTIQRTQQEDSAVYLCASRPPLGWQFFGPGTRLTVL.

On this clonotype itself: A much larger clone lies one base from this, so it may be a read error. The V call is TRBV10-3, the J call TRBJ1-3; D possibly corresponds to TRBD1 (6 bases). This CDR3 is 15 amino acids long. CDR1 is ENHRY and CDR2 is SYGVKD in the germline V gene. The CDR3 nucleotides are TGTGCCATCAGTGAGAGGGGGATCTCTGGAACCACCATATATTTT. Its translation: CAISERGISGTTIYF.

In its sample, this clonotype was seen many times. V and J are TRBV20-1 and TRBJ2-1; unclear D gene. CDR3 length: 13 residues. V gave up 3 bases and J gave up 10 bases, with 16 bases separating them. Germline CDR1 DFQATT, CDR2 SNEGSKA (reference sequence). The DNA of the CDR3 is TGCAGTGCTAGGCCTCCGGGTTTTGGGGAGCAGTTCTTC. Translating it yields CSARPPGFGEQFF.

The chain employs TRBV12-3 or TRBV12-4 and TRBJ2-1; 11 nucleotides line up with TRBD2. The CDR3 totals 14 residues. Unmatched junction bases numbered 6, after V lost 7 bases and J lost 7 bases. In DNA form, the CDR3 reads TGTGCCAGCACCTCAACTAGCGGGAGTAATGAGCAGTTCTTC. Translation: CASTSTSGSNEQFF.

Ten or more counts support this clonotype. The J gene is TRBJ1-2, the V gene TRBV20-1; D is unresolved. This CDR3 has 13 amino acids. V was shortened by 2 bases and J by 2 bases, with 9 bases between the two germline ends. Germline loops: CDR1 DFQATT, CDR2 SNEGSKA (reference sequence). CDR3 DNA sequence: TGCAGTGCTAGATTCGGCGGGAACTATGGCTACACCTTC. Translated, it gives CSARFGGNYGYTF.

This clonotype was seen ten or more times. V usage is TRBV6-1 and J usage is TRBJ1-6; D is uncertain. Germline V gene lookup returns CDR1 MNHNS and CDR2 SASEGT. Trimming shortened V by 11 bases and J by 0 bases, and 17 bases separated the two germline ends. The CDR3 contains 16 residues. The DNA for the CDR3 is TGTGCCTCCAGACGAGAGGGCCGCTCCTATAATTCACCCCTCCACTTT. Translating gives CASRREGRSYNSPLHF.